Listed below are T cell receptor beta chains from one sample, sequenced in a study of blood T cell repertoires in COVID-19. Profiling relied on immunoSEQ multiplex PCR, and the TCRdb table lists in-frame clones only, not all of them. This sample yields under 300,000 clones, of which around 84% are seen a single time; roughly 1.6% belongs to the top ten. Specimen: PBMCs or T cells enriched from blood (not recorded which). The receptor set was obtained from a woman between 45 and 65 years old who had recovered from COVID-19. Each CDR3 is given with its conserved first and last residue. The D gene is left open where the match is weak. Expanded clones are given a class, and other clones once, few, many or no size at all.

J	D	length	size	V	DNA	CDR3
TRBJ2-2	-	13	-	TRBV27	TGTGCCAGCCGTATACTTAACACCGGGGAGCTGTTTTTT	CASRILNTGELFF
TRBJ2-4	-	20	-	TRBV11-3	TGTGCCAGCAGCTTAGAATTTGCGCGACGCAGCGTGTCAGCCAAAAACATTCAGTACTTC	CASSLEFARRSVSAKNIQYF
TRBJ2-5	-	16	few	TRBV5-1	TGCGCCAGCAGCTTGGGACTTCTCGGGTACCAAGAGACCCAGTACTTC	CASSLGLLGYQETQYF
TRBJ2-1	TRBD2	20	-	TRBV5-1	TGCGCCAGCAGCTTGGGCTCGGGACTAGCGGGAGGGAGCTCCTACAATGAGCAGTTCTTC	CASSLGSGLAGGSSYNEQFF
TRBJ2-3	TRBD2	19	few	TRBV15	TGTGCCACCAGCAGAGATTTCTCTAGCCGACTAGCGGGCACAGATACGCAGTATTTT	CATSRDFSSRLAGTDTQYF
TRBJ2-7	-	11	-	TRBV20-1	TGCAGTGCTTCGACACTCTACGAGCAGTACTTC	CSASTLYEQYF
TRBJ2-3	-	13	few	TRBV6-5	TGTGCCAGCGGGGGCGCGATGAGGGATACGCAGTATTTT	CASGGAMRDTQYF
TRBJ1-1	-	13	-	TRBV6-1	TGTGCCAGCAGTGAATCATACAGGGTTGAAGCTTTCTTT	CASSESYRVEAFF
TRBJ1-1	-	12	few	TRBV5-4	TGTGCCAGCAGTTCACGGGGAGGGCCAGCTTTCTTT	CASSSRGGPAFF
TRBJ2-7	TRBD1	12	once	TRBV2	TGTGCCAGCAGGACAGGGAGTTACGAGCAGTACTTC	CASRTGSYEQYF
TRBJ1-3	-	13	few	TRBV5-1	TGCGCCAGCAGCCCGGACAGTGAAAACACCATATATTTT	CASSPDSENTIYF
TRBJ1-5	-	13	-	TRBV29-1	TGCAGCGTCCCCGGAGATAGCAATCAGCCCCAGCATTTT	CSVPGDSNQPQHF
TRBJ2-3	TRBD1	14	-	TRBV6-1	TGTGCCAGCAGTGAGGACAGGGGAACAGATACGCAGTATTTT	CASSEDRGTDTQYF
TRBJ1-1	TRBD1	15	-	TRBV27	TGTGCCAGCAGCCTCCGCCCGGACAGGGACACTGAAGCTTTCTTT	CASSLRPDRDTEAFF
TRBJ1-6	-	17	-	TRBV3-1/TRBV3-2	TGTGCCAGCAGCCAAGATCCCCGCGCGGGACCTAATTCACCCCTCCACTTT	CASSQDPRAGPNSPLHF
TRBJ2-7	TRBD2	13	-	TRBV6-5	TGTGCCAGCAGTTCCCTTAGCGGGGGCGAGCAGTACTTC	CASSSLSGGEQYF
TRBJ2-7	-	16	-	TRBV14	TGTGCCAGCAGCCAAATTCTGACGGTAGCTCCCTACGAGCAGTACTTC	CASSQILTVAPYEQYF
TRBJ2-5	-	15	-	TRBV14	TGTGCCAGCAGCCAAGCGCTGGGGAGGCAAGAGACCCAGTACTTC	CASSQALGRQETQYF
TRBJ2-5	-	12	-	TRBV7-2	TGTGCCAGCAGCAGACGGGGGGAGACCCAGTACTTC	CASSRRGETQYF
TRBJ2-7	-	15	-	TRBV7-9	TGTGCCAGCAGCTTAGCGCAGGGGCCCACCTACGAGCAGTACTTC	CASSLAQGPTYEQYF
TRBJ1-2	-	15	-	TRBV6-6	TGTGCCAGCAGTCCTCACCTAGATACAGGGTATGGCTACACCTTC	CASSPHLDTGYGYTF
TRBJ2-5	-	13	-	TRBV28	TGTGCCAGCAGTCTGACTAACCAAGAGACCCAGTACTTC	CASSLTNQETQYF
TRBJ2-1	TRBD2	14	-	TRBV10-2	TGCGCCAGCCATGGGACTAGCGGAAATAATGAGCAGTTCTTC	CASHGTSGNNEQFF
TRBJ2-3	TRBD2	14	-	TRBV28	TGTGCCGGAGGGGCTAGCGGGATCACGGGGACGCAGTATTTT	CAGGASGITGTQYF
TRBJ2-7	-	14	-	TRBV9	TGTGCCAGCAGCGTAACCAGCGCCACCTACGAGCAGTACTTC	CASSVTSATYEQYF
TRBJ1-1	-	14	few	TRBV5-4	TGTGCCAGCAGCTTGGGGCAGGTGAACACTGAAGCTTTCTTT	CASSLGQVNTEAFF
TRBJ1-2	-	13	-	TRBV10-2	TGCGCCAGCAGTGAGGCGGCTAACTATGGCTACACCTTC	CASSEAANYGYTF
TRBJ2-7	-	15	-	TRBV6-1	TGTGCCAGCAGTGATGATATCGGGGGTCTTACTAAGCAGTACTTC	CASSDDIGGLTKQYF
TRBJ2-7	TRBD1	13	-	TRBV27	TGTGCCAGCACCGGACAGGGCTCCTACGAGCAGTACTTC	CASTGQGSYEQYF
TRBJ1-2	-	12	-	TRBV18	TGTGCCAGCTCACCAAAGGGGGATGGCTACACCTTC	CASSPKGDGYTF
TRBJ1-2	TRBD1	14	-	TRBV28	TGTGCCAGCAGTCCTTCGACAGGGGGCTTTAGCTACACCTTC	CASSPSTGGFSYTF
TRBJ2-6	-	17	-	TRBV9	TGTGCCAGCAGCCTGGGCTCGGTACACTCTGGGGCCAACGTCCTGACTTTC	CASSLGSVHSGANVLTF
TRBJ2-5	-	15	-	TRBV18	TGTGCCAGCTCACCTAACACGATGGCCCCAGAGACCCAGTACTTC	CASSPNTMAPETQYF
TRBJ1-1	TRBD1	15	-	TRBV28	TGTGCCAGCAGCCTACCTTCCCTCGGGACAGGGGAAGCTTTCTTT	CASSLPSLGTGEAFF
TRBJ2-2	TRBD2	19	-	TRBV7-3	TGTGCCAGCAGCCCCGGGAGGGTACGGCTACACTCGAACACCGGGGAGCTGTTTTTT	CASSPGRVRLHSNTGELFF
TRBJ1-2	TRBD1	14	-	TRBV5-4	TGTGCCAGCAGCTTGACCGTAGGGACAGAAGGCTACACCTTC	CASSLTVGTEGYTF
TRBJ1-3	-	16	once	TRBV11-2	TGTGCCAGCAGCCTCGTGCGGGGCAGGTGGGGAAACACCATATATTTT	CASSLVRGRWGNTIYF
TRBJ2-2	TRBD2	16	-	TRBV28	TGTGCCAGCCTTTCAATCGCGGGAGGTCGAGCCGGGGAGCTGTTTTTT	CASLSIAGGRAGELFF
TRBJ2-5	TRBD1	13	-	TRBV7-3	TGTGCCAGCAGCTTAAGACAGGGGCGAACCCAGTACTTC	CASSLRQGRTQYF
TRBJ1-1	-	13	-	TRBV5-1	TGCGCCAGCAGCCGGGGACAGAACACTGAAGCTTTCTTT	CASSRGQNTEAFF
TRBJ2-1	-	19	-	TRBV19	TGTGCCAGTAGTATAGCGGCACCTGCTCGGGTGCGATCCTACAATGAGCAGTTCTTC	CASSIAAPARVRSYNEQFF
TRBJ2-3	-	19	-	TRBV9	TGTGCCAGCAGCGTAGGATCGACTGGGTTGGCCTCCCGCACAGATACGCAGTATTTT	CASSVGSTGLASRTDTQYF
TRBJ1-4	-	15	-	TRBV5-1	TGCGCCAGCAGCGAACAGGGTTTTCGGGCTGAAAAACTGTTTTTT	CASSEQGFRAEKLFF
TRBJ1-5	-	16	-	TRBV18	TGTGCCAGCTCACCGGCCCCGTCGACATACAATCAGCCCCAGCATTTT	CASSPAPSTYNQPQHF
TRBJ2-1	-	19	few	TRBV21-1	TGTGCCAGCAGCAAAGGAAGGTGGACCAGTAGCGATTCCTACAATGAGCAGTTCTTC	CASSKGRWTSSDSYNEQFF
TRBJ2-7	-	13	-	TRBV12-3/TRBV12-4	TGTGCCAGCAGTTTAGTCCGGGGGTACGAGCAGTACTTC	CASSLVRGYEQYF
TRBJ1-3	TRBD1	18	-	TRBV5-1	TGCGCCAGCAGCTTGGTTCCCACAGGGGTGGGATCTGGAAACACCATATATTTT	CASSLVPTGVGSGNTIYF
TRBJ2-1	-	14	-	TRBV10-3	TGTGCCATCAGTGACGCTAACGACTACAATGAGCAGTTCTTC	CAISDANDYNEQFF